The 28 T cell receptor beta chains presented below share a single source sample, sequenced in a study of T-cell reconstitution after alpha-beta-depleted transplantation in children. During its preparation, the TCRbeta library received unique molecular identifiers. TCRdb redid the calling of the PCR reads with MiXCR, one entry per CDR3 protein. The sample shows hundreds of thousands of distinct CDR3 sequences, over 10% of them seen only once. The specimen comprised PBMCs, mostly from graft donor cells, sampled 360 days after TCRalphabeta/CD19-depleted stem cell transplant. These receptors were obtained from a male patient younger than 18 who had a stem cell transplant for acute myeloid leukemia, so the T cells may come from the graft donor.

The DNA of the CDR3 is TGTGCCAGCAGTTTGCTGCGGCGAGGGAGAGCGAACACTGAAGCTTTCTTT. Translated, it gives CASSLLRRGRANTEAFF. This rearrangement joins TRBV28 to TRBJ1-1; D gene unclear. Trimming pared 3 bases from V and 1 base from J, leaving 18 bases between. Germline V gives CDR1 MDHEN, CDR2 SYDVKM. The CDR3 is 17 residues long.

This chain links TRBV15 with TRBJ2-1; 8 bases agree with TRBD1. V was pared by 0 bases and J by 9 bases, with 10 bases of the junction left unmatched. The CDR3 extends over 16 amino acids. CDR1 is LNHNV, CDR2 YYDKDF, per germline (reference sequence). The CDR3 here is CATSREAGGQAGEQFF. The CDR3 DNA reads as TGTGCCACCAGCAGAGAAGCAGGGGGCCAGGCGGGTGAGCAGTTCTTC.

The CDR3 DNA reads as TGTGCCAGCAGACTGGGACAGCCCGTGATCAACACTGAAGCTTTCTTT. Protein product: CASRLGQPVINTEAFF. The chain employs TRBV5-5 and TRBJ1-1, with TRBD1 matching over 7 bases. V was clipped by 5 bases and J by 2 bases; unmatched bases: 12. The germline gives CDR1 SGHKS, CDR2 YYEKEE (reference sequence). CDR3 length equals 16 residues.

This clonotype was picked up a small number of times. The genes are TRBV20-1 and TRBJ2-3; D assignment may be TRBD1 or TRBD2 (5 bases each). The CDR3 is 15 residues long. Germline values: CDR1 DFQATT, CDR2 SNEGSKA (reference sequence). V lost 6 bases, J lost 6 bases, and 22 bases lay in between. Here the CDR3 reads CSALRGPVGVDTQYF. CDR3 in DNA: TGCAGTGCCCTAAGGGGACCAGTTGGAGTCGATACGCAGTATTTT.

This clonotype was observed a handful of times. The V call is TRBV7-2, the J call TRBJ2-7; the D is unclear. CDR1 is SGHTA, CDR2 FQGNSA, per germline. V was trimmed by 5 bases and J by 1 base, leaving 12 bases between them. The CDR3 has 14 amino acids. CDR3 DNA: TGTGCCAGCAGCCTATCCCCCCCGTCCTACGAGCAGTACTTC. Translating it yields CASSLSPPSYEQYF.

This clonotype has a handful of counts. The CDR3 DNA reads TGCGCCAGCAGCTTGGCGGACAAGGGGTACAATGAGCAGTTCTTC. It specifies CASSLADKGYNEQFF. The gene calls are TRBV5-1 and TRBJ2-1, with TRBD1 as a possible D gene (5 bases). The CDR3 sequence is 15 residues long. Germline-derived CDR1 and CDR2 are SGHRS and YFSETQ. V gave up 0 bases and J gave up 4 bases, with 11 bases separating them.

This clonotype came up many times. V usage is TRBV12-3 or TRBV12-4 and J usage is TRBJ2-5; D is unclear. V lost 3 bases and J lost 4, with 12 bases in between. The CDR3 runs to 14 residues. The CDR3 DNA follows: TGTGCCAGCAGTTTTGGCAATCGGATAGAGACCCAGTACTTC. Translated, it gives CASSFGNRIETQYF.

This chain joins TRBV9 and TRBJ2-1; 9 nucleotides agree with TRBD2. V lost 5 bases and J lost 6; bases outside the gene matches: 15. CDR1 is SGDLS and CDR2 is YYNGEE in the germline V gene. This CDR3 contains 17 residues. Written as DNA, the CDR3 is TGTGCCAGCAGTTCCGAAAACCAGGGACTAGCTTTCAATGAGCAGTTCTTC. Its protein product is CASSSENQGLAFNEQFF.

This clonotype was picked up a small number of times. V is TRBV6-2 or TRBV6-3 and J is TRBJ2-2; 11 positions match TRBD2. CDR1 and CDR2 (germline): MNHEY, SVGEGT. The ends lost 2 bases at V and 1 base at J; junction bases unmatched: 6. The CDR3 loop spans 18 amino acids. The chain's CDR3 is CASSYPLTSGVNTGELFF. The CDR3 nucleotides are TGTGCCAGCAGTTACCCCTTGACTAGCGGGGTGAACACCGGGGAGCTGTTTTTT.

The chain has TRBV4-3 and TRBJ2-1; no definite D call. The CDR3 has 17 residues. The V end was cut by 0 bases, the J end by 2 bases, with 14 bases between. From germline, CDR1 is LGHNA and CDR2 YSLEER. CDR3 nucleotides: TGCGCCAGCAGCCAAGATCCAAGGGCAGGCACCTACAATGAGCAGTTCTTC. Translating it yields CASSQDPRAGTYNEQFF.

The V and J genes are TRBV7-8 and TRBJ2-1; 16 bases align to TRBD2. This CDR3 comprises 17 residues. Trimming removed 8 bases from V and 7 bases from J; junction bases left unmatched: 11. Germline assignment: CDR1 SGHVS and CDR2 FQNEAQ. CDR3 in DNA: TGTGCCAGCCTCCCGGGACTAGCGGGAGGGGGTGTTAATGAGCAGTTCTTC. The encoded protein is CASLPGLAGGGVNEQFF.

The chain combines TRBV19 with TRBJ2-7; D is undetermined. V was cut by 3 bases and J by 0 bases, with 12 bases left in between. The CDR3 spans 15 residues. CDR1 is LNHDA, CDR2 SQIVND, per germline (reference sequence). CDR3 protein: CASSIQLVSSYEQYF. The CDR3 nucleotides read TGTGCCAGTAGTATCCAACTGGTATCCTCCTACGAGCAGTACTTC.

The chain carries TRBV7-2 and TRBJ2-1, with D possibly TRBD1 on 6 matching bases. CDR3 length: 16 amino acids. Trimming stripped 5 bases from V and 8 bases from J, with 22 bases between. Germline V gene lookup returns CDR1 SGHTA and CDR2 FQGNSA. CDR3: CASSLQGPLGGYEQFF. The DNA for the CDR3 is TGTGCCAGCAGCCTCCAGGGACCCCTAGGGGGATATGAGCAGTTCTTC.

This clonotype was seen a handful of times. The chain combines TRBV2 with TRBJ2-1, with 9 bases that match TRBD1. The V and J ends lost 6 bases and 8 bases, in that order; junction bases with no gene match: 8. Germline values: CDR1 SNHLY, CDR2 FYNNEI. The CDR3 consists of 14 residues. This CDR3 is CASRWDRDGYEQFF. The CDR3 region has the DNA TGTGCCAGCAGATGGGACAGGGATGGCTATGAGCAGTTCTTC.

The rearrangement joins TRBV7-2 to TRBJ2-7; 9 nucleotides line up with TRBD1. The J segment lost 6 bases and the V segment lost 5 bases, leaving 8 bases of the junction unmatched. Germline CDR1 is SGHTA and CDR2 is FQGNSA. The CDR3 totals 14 residues. Here the CDR3 DNA reads TGTGCCAGCAGCCAGAGCAGACAGGGGGTCGAGCAGTACTTC. This codes for CASSQSRQGVEQYF.

The sample holds many counts of this clonotype. V is TRBV4-1 and J is TRBJ1-3; no firm D call. CDR1 and CDR2 (germline): MGHRA, YSYEKL. The CDR3 totals 16 residues. Trimming left V 1 base short and J 1 base short, with 11 bases between. The CDR3 protein is CASSQVGGMSGNTIYF. CDR3 nucleotide sequence: TGCGCCAGCAGCCAAGTTGGAGGGATGTCTGGAAACACCATATATTTT.

This chain links TRBV30 with TRBJ2-1; TRBD2 matches at 7 bases. CDR3 length equals 15 residues. Germline CDR1 reads GTSNPN; CDR2 reads SVGIG (reference sequence). After removal of 3 bases from V and 2 bases from J, the junction contained 7 bases not matched to a gene. This chain's CDR3 is CAWRGGLNPYNEQFF. The CDR3 bases are TGTGCCTGGAGGGGGGGACTAAATCCCTACAATGAGCAGTTCTTC.

V is TRBV5-1 and J is TRBJ2-4; 10 bases fit TRBD2. Germline-derived CDR1 and CDR2 are SGHRS and YFSETQ. The CDR3 runs to 17 residues. V trimming: 5 bases; J trimming: 8 bases; junction bases outside the gene matches: 16. CDR3 coding DNA: TGCGCCAGCAGTCGTGCACTAGCGGGAATGCCGGTGGACATTCAGTACTTC. Its translation: CASSRALAGMPVDIQYF.

This clonotype was observed a handful of times. The gene calls are TRBV29-1 and TRBJ1-1; D gene ambiguous. Trimming cost V 7 bases and J 0 bases, with 12 bases left between them. The CDR3 contains 13 residues. The germline CDR1 and CDR2 sequences are SQVTM and ANQGSEA. DNA of the CDR3: TGCAGCGCCCGACTATTTCTGAACACTGAAGCTTTCTTT. Its protein is CSARLFLNTEAFF.

J is TRBJ2-2 and V is TRBV7-3, with 8 bases that match TRBD2. Unmatched junction bases numbered 8, after V lost 5 bases and J lost 6 bases. The CDR3 covers 15 residues. Germline V gives CDR1 SGHTA, CDR2 FQGTGA. Here the CDR3 reads CASSPQGAGAGELFF. The CDR3 DNA is TGTGCCAGCAGCCCACAGGGAGCGGGGGCCGGGGAGCTGTTTTTT.

This clonotype was seen a few times. CDR3 protein: CASSLSTSGSFNEQFF. For the CDR3, the DNA is TGCGCCAGCAGCCTAAGTACTAGCGGGAGTTTCAATGAGCAGTTCTTC. The chain couples TRBV5-1 to TRBJ2-1, with 11 bases aligning to TRBD2. This CDR3 spans 16 amino acids. V gave up 4 bases and J gave up 6 bases; unmatched junction bases: 9. From germline, CDR1 is SGHRS and CDR2 YFSETQ.

CDR3 nucleotides: TGTGCCAGCAGGCAATCAGGGAGCTCCTACGAGCAGTACTTC. Protein: CASRQSGSSYEQYF. This sequence joins TRBV5-6 and TRBJ2-7; D may match TRBD1 or TRBD2 (5 bases each). Germline assignment: CDR1 SGHDT and CDR2 YYEEEE. This CDR3 region has 14 residues. Trimming left V 5 bases short and J 0 bases short, with 12 bases between.

There are a few counts of this clonotype. The chain couples TRBV20-1 to TRBJ2-1; D remains unclear. Germline V gives CDR1 DFQATT, CDR2 SNEGSKA (reference sequence). This CDR3 is built from 14 residues. With 1 base removed from V and 8 bases from J, the gap between germline ends came to 15 bases. For the CDR3, the DNA is TGCAGTGCTAGAGCTAGGCCTAGATCTGATGAGCAGTTCTTC. Residues: CSARARPRSDEQFF.

At least ten counts were recorded for this clonotype. The chain links TRBV10-3 to TRBJ2-3, with TRBD2 identical over 8 bases. With V trimmed by 8 bases and J by 3 bases, 13 bases remained unmatched. The germline CDR1 and CDR2 sequences are ENHRY and SYGVKD. The CDR3 loop spans 16 amino acids. The CDR3 coding sequence is TGTGCCATCGGTAAAGCGGGAGTCCCGCGGACAGATACGCAGTATTTT. Its translation is CAIGKAGVPRTDTQYF.

The chain couples TRBV29-1 to TRBJ2-5; 13 nucleotides match TRBD2. The germline V gene has CDR1 SQVTM and CDR2 ANQGSEA. V was pared by 3 bases and J by 2 bases, with 9 bases of the junction left unmatched. This CDR3 region has 17 residues. CDR3 sequence (DNA): TGCAGCGTTGACCAACCAACGGGACTAGCGGGACAAGAGACCCAGTACTTC. Translated: CSVDQPTGLAGQETQYF.

This clonotype was observed at least ten times. The V gene is TRBV7-2, the J gene TRBJ1-6; D possibly corresponds to TRBD1 (6 bases). The ends were cut back, 7 bases at V and 11 bases at J, with 21 bases in the middle. The CDR3 is 15 amino acids. CDR1 is SGHTA, CDR2 FQGNSA, per germline. CDR3 in DNA: TGTGCCAGCAATTTCGGGGATCGGGACAACGCACCCCTCCACTTT. Residues: CASNFGDRDNAPLHF.

The J gene is TRBJ2-7, the V gene TRBV15, with a tentative D call TRBD2 (6 bases). This CDR3 is built from 16 residues. V gave up 0 bases and J gave up 1 base, with 13 bases separating them. The germline V gene encodes CDR1 LNHNV and CDR2 YYDKDF (reference sequence). CDR3 residues: CATSRDLFGGSYEQYF. CDR3 DNA sequence: TGTGCCACCAGCAGAGATCTCTTCGGAGGGTCCTACGAGCAGTACTTC.

This clonotype was recorded a few times. The genes are TRBV7-3 and TRBJ2-5, with D possibly being TRBD2 (5 bases). Germline loops: CDR1 SGHTA, CDR2 FQGTGA. V lost 5 bases to trimming and J lost 7 bases, with 14 bases between them. This CDR3 spans 13 amino acids. The CDR3 DNA sequence: TGTGCCAGCAGCCTCGGGGATACCAGGACCCAGTACTTC. Translation gives CASSLGDTRTQYF.